The 10 T cell receptor beta chains presented below share a single source sample, sequenced in a study of OX40 agonist ivuxolimab in advanced cancers. The repertoire was sequenced with immunoSEQ multiplex PCR; TCRdb's copy has only in-frame clones and lacks some. The data contain 73,000 or so clones, about nine tenths of them seen just once; the ten biggest clones take up approximately 0.8%. This specimen was CD4+ or CD8+ T cells sorted from blood, taken in a trial of the OX40 agonist ivuxolimab. The receptors were sampled from an adult with an advanced solid tumor such as melanoma, head and neck, liver or kidney cancer.

V gene TRBV2 combines with J gene TRBJ2-1, with D hard to call. This CDR3 contains 14 residues. The V end lost 6 bases, the J end lost 5 bases, and 14 bases lay between the germline ends. Looked up from germline, CDR1 is SNHLY and CDR2 is FYNNEI. The CDR3 region has the DNA TGTGCCAGCAGGCCCCGCGCCATCAACAATGAGCAGTTCTTC. Translation: CASRPRAINNEQFF.

A single count supports this clone. This sequence joins TRBV14 and TRBJ1-2; D remains unclear. With 1 base removed from V and 4 bases from J, the gap between germline ends came to 13 bases. This CDR3 has 15 residues. Looked up from germline, CDR1 is SGHDN and CDR2 is FVKESK. The CDR3 protein is CASSQGRVPTYGYTF. The CDR3 coding sequence is TGTGCCAGCAGCCAAGGACGGGTCCCCACCTATGGCTACACCTTC. Full variable domain (remainder filled in from reference TRBV14 and TRBJ1-2): EAGVTQFPSHSVIEKGQTVTLRCDPISGHDNLYWYRRVMGKEIKFLLHFVKESKQDESGMPNNRFLAERTGGTYSTLKVQPAELEDSGVYFCASSQGRVPTYGYTFGSGTRLTVV.

The chain uses TRBV2 and TRBJ2-3, with D perhaps matching TRBD1 (5 bases). CDR3 size: 12 residues. CDR1 is SNHLY, CDR2 FYNNEI, per germline. Trimming cost V 9 bases and J 4 bases, with 11 bases left between them. The CDR3 is CASRQTPDTQYF. CDR3 nucleotides: TGTGCCAGTAGACAGACGCCAGATACGCAGTATTTT. The full variable domain, in which reference TRBV2 and TRBJ2-3 provide the parts outside the CDR3, is EPEVTQTPSHQVTQMGQEVILRCVPISNHLYFYWYRQILGQKVEFLVSFYNNEISEKSEIFDDQFSVERPDGSNFTLKIRSTKLEDSAMYFCASRQTPDTQYFGPGTRLTVL.

The chain carries TRBV11-3 and TRBJ2-3; D is ambiguous. Germline V CDR1 and CDR2: SGHNT, YENEEA. V lost 1 base and J lost 1, with 6 bases in between. CDR3 length equals 14 residues. CDR3: CASSLAGGTDTQYF. CDR3 nucleotide sequence: TGTGCCAGCAGCTTAGCCGGTGGCACAGATACGCAGTATTTT. Supplemented by reference TRBV11-3 and TRBJ2-3, the full variable domain reads EAGVVQSPRYKIIEKKQPVAFWCNPISGHNTLYWYLQNLGQGPELLIRYENEEAVDDSQLPKDRFSAERLKGVDSTLKIQPAELGDSAVYLCASSLAGGTDTQYFGPGTRLTVL.

V is TRBV7-9 and J is TRBJ1-1; TRBD1 aligns across 9 bases. The V gene's germline CDR1 is SEHNR and CDR2 FQNEAQ (reference sequence). J lost 1 base, V lost 5 bases, and 5 bases had no gene match. CDR3 length: 15 amino acids. DNA for the CDR3: TGTGCCAGCAGCCGAACAGGGGGCGCGAACACTGAAGCTTTCTTT. It yields the protein CASSRTGGANTEAFF.

The chain uses TRBV27 and TRBJ1-5, with D maybe TRBD1 (5 bases). V lost 4 bases to trimming and J lost 2 bases, with 12 bases between them. In germline, CDR1 is MNHEY, CDR2 SMNVEV (reference sequence). The CDR3 is 15 residues long. The CDR3 DNA reads as TGTGCCAGCAGTTCTAGGGCAGGGCGCAATCAGCCCCAGCATTTT. Its protein product is CASSSRAGRNQPQHF.

V usage is TRBV12-5 and J usage is TRBJ2-2, with TRBD1 identical over 8 bases. Germline trimming cut 3 bases from V and 7 bases from J; bases unmatched to any gene: 7. The CDR3 spans 15 residues. Germline assignment: CDR1 LGHNT and CDR2 FRNRAP. For the CDR3, the DNA is TGTGCTAGTGGTTTAATACAGGGGGGTATCGGGGAGCTGTTTTTT. It encodes CASGLIQGGIGELFF.

This rearrangement joins TRBV19 to TRBJ2-7; D gene unclear. Trimming removed 10 bases at V and 0 bases at J, with 16 bases between. Germline CDR1 reads LNHDA; CDR2 reads SQIVND (reference sequence). CDR3 size: 14 residues. The CDR3 loop is CATRRVFSSYEQYF. The DNA for the CDR3 is TGTGCCACCCGAAGGGTATTCAGCTCCTACGAGCAGTACTTC.

The V gene is TRBV7-2, the J gene TRBJ2-3; no clear D gene. Germline lookup yields CDR1 SGHTA and CDR2 FQGNSA. CDR3 size: 13 residues. With 5 bases removed from V and 2 bases from J, the gap between germline ends came to 8 bases. This CDR3 reads CASSPYPTDTQYF. Here the CDR3 DNA reads TGTGCCAGCAGCCCGTACCCCACAGATACGCAGTATTTT.

This clone has more than one count but fewer than ten. V and J are TRBV5-1 and TRBJ1-4; TRBD1 is a possible D gene (5 bases). Trimming stripped 5 bases from V and 4 bases from J, with 12 bases between. The CDR3 is 14 amino acids. CDR1 is SGHRS, CDR2 YFSETQ, per germline. The CDR3 loop reads CASRIGQGNEKLFF. The DNA of the CDR3 is TGCGCCAGCAGGATAGGGCAGGGTAATGAAAAACTGTTTTTT.